This TCR beta chain is from a study of cytomegalovirus exposure and HLA in healthy donors. General study results and limits: In vitro assays verified that three CMV-associated chains recognized CMV antigens specifically. TCR beta chains numbering some 150 were designated cytomegalovirus-associated.

Notes on this clone: As yet, its antigen is unknown.

The PCR had 60 Vbeta and 13 Jbeta primers. Authors' methods: Unique TCR beta chains totaled 80 million to 100 million in a later count, with roughly 10 million of them shared. Using immunoSEQ multiplex PCR, the repertoire was profiled, and TCRdb retains in-frame clones only, with some absent. V and J calls and clone size are given by that table; D and trimming were obtained from the DNA. This repertoire includes more than 70,000 clones. CDR3 length: 14 residues. Germline V lookup: CDR1 SEHNR, CDR2 FQNEAQ (reference sequence). The V gene lost 4 bases and the J gene lost 2 bases, with 11 bases spanning the gap.

This TCR derives from a woman in her sixties in good health and CMV-seronegative. The sample consisted of PBMCs. The J gene is TRBJ2-5, the V gene TRBV7-9; D may be TRBD1 (6 bases). In DNA, the CDR3 is TGTGCCAGCAGCTCCCGCCAGGGGCAAGAGACCCAGTACTTC. Translation gives CASSSRQGQETQYF.